A selection of T cell receptor beta chains follows, all from one sample in a study of cytomegalovirus exposure and HLA in healthy donors. Profiling relied on immunoSEQ multiplex PCR, and the TCRdb table lists in-frame clones only, not all of them. The sample consists of hundreds of thousands of clones, around four fifths of them appearing once. The sample consisted of PBMCs. All receptors derive from a woman aged 60-75 years in good health and CMV-seropositive. The CDR3 runs from the conserved cysteine through the conserved F or W. A D gene is named only where the DNA matches it firmly. Size is stated for part of the rows, as once, few or many counts, or as a class when the clone is expanded.

TRBV30,TRBJ2-7,TRBD2,.,CAWSVLAGSYEQYF,TGTGCCTGGAGTGTCTTAGCGGGGTCCTACGAGCAGTACTTC
TRBV7-2,TRBJ2-3,.,.,CASSQGSGYTQYF,TGTGCCAGCAGCCAGGGGAGCGGCTATACGCAGTATTTT
TRBV5-1,TRBJ1-1,.,.,CASSLDSPKNTEAFF,TGCGCCAGCAGCCTCGACTCCCCGAAGAACACTGAAGCTTTCTTT
TRBV7-2,TRBJ1-4,.,few,CASSLRVLGPGIQKLFF,TGTGCCAGCAGCTTGCGAGTACTAGGGCCGGGAATTCAAAAACTGTTTTTT
TRBV28,TRBJ2-1,TRBD1,.,CASSSRQGRNEQFF,TGTGCCAGCAGTTCGAGACAGGGTCGGAATGAGCAGTTCTTC
TRBV27,TRBJ2-3,.,.,CASRGGGSTDTQYF,TGTGCCAGCCGAGGAGGGGGCAGCACAGATACGCAGTATTTT
TRBV6-4,TRBJ1-5,.,.,CASSPGYNQPQHF,TGTGCCAGCAGTCCAGGGTACAATCAGCCCCAGCATTTT
TRBV6-1,TRBJ2-7,TRBD1,.,CASSEGQGKSEQYF,TGTGCCAGCAGTGAAGGACAGGGGAAAAGCGAGCAGTACTTC
TRBV15,TRBJ2-2,.,.,CATSRVTVNTGELFF,TGTGCCACCAGCAGAGTAACGGTGAACACCGGGGAGCTGTTTTTT
TRBV28,TRBJ1-5,.,few,CGSGGGGQPQHF,TGTGGGTCGGGAGGGGGAGGCCAGCCCCAGCATTTT
TRBV7-9,TRBJ1-4,.,.,CASRRDTEKLFF,TGTGCCAGCAGACGGGACACTGAAAAACTGTTTTTT
TRBV10-1,TRBJ1-1,.,.,CASSESNRDTEAFF,TGCGCCAGCAGTGAGTCCAACAGGGACACTGAAGCTTTCTTT
TRBV7-9,TRBJ2-1,TRBD2,.,CASSQDSGGARNEQFF,TGTGCCAGCAGCCAAGATAGCGGGGGGGCGAGGAATGAGCAGTTCTTC
TRBV6-5,TRBJ1-2,.,.,CASSYAGDGYTF,TGTGCCAGCAGTTATGCGGGTGATGGCTACACCTTC
TRBV18,TRBJ1-1,TRBD1,few,CASSTQGENTEAFF,TGTGCCAGCTCAACACAGGGGGAGAACACTGAAGCTTTCTTT
TRBV6-5,TRBJ1-2,.,.,CASSNQGYGYTF,TGTGCCAGCAGTAATCAGGGATATGGCTACACCTTC
TRBV6-5,TRBJ1-1,TRBD1,.,CASSYGQGFTEAFF,TGTGCCAGCAGTTATGGACAGGGTTTTACTGAAGCTTTCTTT
TRBV5-1,TRBJ2-7,TRBD1,.,CASSSGQGDREQYF,TGCGCCAGCAGCTCGGGACAGGGTGACCGCGAGCAGTACTTC
TRBV9,TRBJ2-7,TRBD1,once,CASSPRDRVLNEQYF,TGTGCCAGCAGCCCCCGGGACAGGGTCTTAAACGAGCAGTACTTC
TRBV2,TRBJ2-7,TRBD1,.,CASRRQGAYEQYF,TGTGCCAGCAGGCGCCAGGGGGCATACGAGCAGTACTTC
TRBV7-2,TRBJ1-5,.,.,CASSLAAWQGGQPQHF,TGTGCCAGCAGCTTAGCGGCGTGGCAGGGAGGACAGCCCCAGCATTTT
TRBV5-1,TRBJ2-6,TRBD2,.,CASTLAPGGSGANVLTF,TGCGCCAGCACCCTAGCACCGGGGGGCTCTGGGGCCAACGTCCTGACTTTC
TRBV5-4,TRBJ1-1,.,.,CASYPGVGAGAFF,TGTGCCAGCTACCCCGGGGTGGGGGCGGGAGCTTTCTTT
TRBV18,TRBJ2-7,.,few,CASSTYTGSYEQYF,TGTGCCAGCTCAACGTACACCGGGTCCTACGAGCAGTACTTC
TRBV28,TRBJ2-7,TRBD1,.,CASSDRGYEQYF,TGTGCCAGTAGCGACAGGGGCTACGAGCAGTACTTC
TRBV14,TRBJ2-2,.,few,CASSQFRDSNTGELFF,TGTGCCAGCAGCCAATTTCGAGACAGCAACACCGGGGAGCTGTTTTTT
TRBV2,TRBJ2-6,TRBD1,.,CASRDRAYVLTF,TGTGCCAGCCGGGACAGGGCGTACGTCCTGACTTTC
TRBV9,TRBJ2-7,TRBD2,.,CASSSPGGYEQYF,TGTGCCAGCAGCTCTCCGGGGGGCTACGAGCAGTACTTC
TRBV5-1,TRBJ1-4,.,few,CASSIGQSSWEKLFF,TGCGCCAGCAGCATAGGACAGTCCTCATGGGAAAAACTGTTTTTT
TRBV15,TRBJ2-5,.,.,CATSREGEETQYF,TGTGCCACCAGCAGAGAGGGAGAGGAGACCCAGTACTTC
TRBV2,TRBJ1-1,.,.,CASIRGREAFF,TGTGCCAGCATTCGCGGCAGAGAAGCTTTCTTT
TRBV7-2,TRBJ1-3,.,.,CASSLASGSSGNTIYF,TGTGCCAGCAGCTTAGCGTCGGGGTCTTCTGGAAACACCATATATTTT
TRBV5-4,TRBJ2-5,.,.,CASSSPGQGSETQYF,TGTGCCAGCAGCTCACCGGGACAAGGGTCGGAGACCCAGTACTTC
TRBV2,TRBJ2-1,TRBD2,.,CASSKGPGLAGEQFF,TGTGCCAGCAGTAAGGGTCCGGGACTAGCGGGAGAGCAGTTCTTC
TRBV30,TRBJ2-2,.,.,CAWSPGLTGELFF,TGTGCCTGGAGTCCCGGACTTACCGGGGAGCTGTTTTTT
TRBV2,TRBJ1-2,.,.,CASGLGGLYGYTF,TGTGCCAGCGGGCTAGGAGGCCTCTATGGCTACACCTTC
TRBV5-4,TRBJ2-7,TRBD1,.,CASSLYRTGDYEQYF,TGTGCCAGCAGCTTGTATCGGACAGGCGACTACGAGCAGTACTTC
TRBV25-1,TRBJ2-7,TRBD2,.,CASSAILGTSGIPYEQYF,TGTGCCAGCAGTGCTATACTAGGGACTAGCGGGATCCCCTACGAGCAGTACTTC
TRBV7-8,TRBJ2-5,TRBD1,.,CASSYATGGGETQYF,TGTGCCAGCAGTTACGCGACAGGGGGCGGTGAGACCCAGTACTTC
TRBV2,TRBJ1-3,TRBD1,.,CASRGTVRNTIYF,TGTGCCAGCAGGGGGACAGTGAGAAACACCATATATTTT
TRBV30,TRBJ2-2,TRBD2,.,CAWRGGSGTGELFF,TGTGCCTGGAGGGGAGGGAGCGGCACCGGGGAGCTGTTTTTT
TRBV5-1,TRBJ1-5,.,.,CASSLAAGGGQPQHF,TGCGCCAGCAGCTTAGCGGCGGGGGGCGGTCAGCCCCAGCATTTT
TRBV19,TRBJ2-1,.,few,CASSPGLFYNEQFF,TGTGCCAGTAGTCCGGGACTTTTCTACAATGAGCAGTTCTTC
TRBV7-9,TRBJ1-5,.,.,CASAGQSNQPQHF,TGTGCCAGCGCGGGGCAGAGCAATCAGCCCCAGCATTTT
TRBV27,TRBJ2-1,TRBD2,.,CASSFIPGRAGDNEQFF,TGTGCCAGCAGTTTTATCCCTGGCAGGGCGGGAGACAATGAGCAGTTCTTC
TRBV30,TRBJ1-4,TRBD1,.,CAWTTGVNEKLFF,TGTGCCTGGACGACAGGGGTTAATGAAAAACTGTTTTTT
TRBV7-3,TRBJ1-1,TRBD1,.,CASSSGQSAEAFF,TGTGCCAGCAGCTCGGGACAGAGCGCTGAAGCTTTCTTT
TRBV2,TRBJ2-7,TRBD1,.,CASTRGAGGRNEQYF,TGTGCCAGCACTCGAGGGGCAGGGGGCAGGAACGAGCAGTACTTC
TRBV7-9,TRBJ1-4,.,.,CASSLVSEKLFF,TGTGCCAGCAGCTTAGTTAGTGAAAAACTGTTTTTT
TRBV5-4,TRBJ2-7,TRBD1,few,CASSPGQPYEQYF,TGTGCCAGCAGCCCGGGACAGCCCTACGAGCAGTACTTC
TRBV9,TRBJ2-1,.,.,CASSGGQISYNEQFF,TGTGCCAGCAGCGGGGGACAAATCTCCTACAATGAGCAGTTCTTC
TRBV7-2,TRBJ2-3,.,.,CASSWGVDTQYF,TGTGCCAGCAGCTGGGGAGTGGATACGCAGTATTTT